Listed below are T cell receptor beta chains from one sample, sequenced in a study of CD8+CD57+ T cells in acquired aplastic anemia. Using its own MiXCR run on the reads, TCRdb lists one record per CDR3 protein. The table lists about 220,000 distinct CDR3 sequences, around 32% of them singletons. The specimen was sorted CD4+, CD8+, or CD8+CD57+ T cells (not recorded which) from PBMCs. These receptor sequences come from a human donor in good health, serving as a control. CDR3s leave out the opening cysteine and the closing phenylalanine or tryptophan. D genes are given only for firm matches.

ASSLVLAGPTDTQY | TRBJ2-3 | TRBD2 | TRBV11-1
ASSLVPPGQSNEQF | TRBJ2-1 | TRBD1 | TRBV7-8
ASSYTLGAVDYEQY | TRBJ2-7 | . | TRBV7-2
ASSPGGTTYGYT | TRBJ1-2 | . | TRBV19
SARGGTGFSPLH | TRBJ1-6 | TRBD1 | TRBV20-1
ASNIIKGNTEAF | TRBJ1-1 | . | TRBV6-2/TRBV6-3
AIAPPGNTEAF | TRBJ1-1 | . | TRBV10-3
ASRLTGSYEQY | TRBJ2-7 | . | TRBV19
AISGDLNSPLH | TRBJ1-6 | . | TRBV10-3
ASSLYQGNTEAF | TRBJ1-1 | . | TRBV2
SVERGRVRNEQF | TRBJ2-1 | TRBD1 | TRBV29-1